This record concerns one T cell receptor (beta chain) sequence. The antigen is not known. Using immunoSEQ multiplex PCR, the repertoire was profiled, and TCRdb retains in-frame clones only, with some absent. This repertoire shows tens of thousands of clones, around nine tenths found once; its top ten account for around 0.8%. V was cut by 3 bases and J by 4 bases, with 15 bases left in between. The CDR3 contains 15 residues. The germline CDR1 and CDR2 sequences are SGHDN and FVKESK. The source of the sample is a study of OX40 agonist ivuxolimab in advanced cancers. Study at large: Enrolled patients in dose escalation had cancers that were hepatocellular carcinoma, melanoma, renal cell or head and neck cancer. The group had a mean age of 60 years, ranged from about 20 to 90, and was around 86% male.

General observations from the study: On average, CD8+ T cells showed a greater number of expanded clones than CD4+.

The chain uses TRBV14 and TRBJ2-5; perhaps D is TRBD1 or TRBD2 (5 bases each). The TCR originated in an adult with an advanced solid tumor such as melanoma, head and neck, liver or kidney cancer. Here the sequenced sample was CD4+ or CD8+ T cells sorted from blood, taken in a trial of the OX40 agonist ivuxolimab. The CDR3 bases are TGTGCCAGCAGCCAGACTGGGGGACGGGCAGAGACCCAGTACTTC. Encoded protein: CASSQTGGRAETQYF.